A single sample is the source of the 16 T cell receptor beta chains below, sequenced in a study of shared clonotypes between healthy human individuals. The assay was immunoSEQ multiplex PCR, and TCRdb's table has in-frame clones only and misses some. The profile shows roughly 450,000 clones, 60% to 85% of them singletons. The sequencing input was PBMCs. The receptors were gathered from a woman in her thirties or forties in good health. Some clones in this sample may be carry-over from other donors' samples.

This chain links TRBV7-2 with TRBJ2-7; TRBD2 is a possible D gene (7 bases). Trimming removed 1 base at V and 2 bases at J, with 18 bases between. The CDR3 consists of 17 residues. From germline, CDR1 is SGHTA and CDR2 FQGNSA. CDR3: CASSLGGAGAGAYEQYF. For the CDR3, the DNA is TGTGCCAGCAGCTTAGGCGGGGCGGGGGCCGGCGCCTACGAGCAGTACTTC.

This chain connects TRBV10-1 to TRBJ1-5, with 9 bases fitting TRBD1. The germline CDR1 and CDR2 sequences are WNHNN and SYGVQD (reference sequence). Trimming removed 0 bases from V and 0 bases from J; junction bases left unmatched: 6. This CDR3 region has 18 residues. CDR3 coding DNA: TGCGCCAGCAGTGAGTCAGGAGACAGGGGGTTTAGCAATCAGCCCCAGCATTTT. Its protein product is CASSESGDRGFSNQPQHF.

V usage is TRBV15 and J usage is TRBJ1-1; the D gene is possibly TRBD1 (5 bases). The CDR3 consists of 13 residues. V was trimmed by 5 bases and J by 1 base, leaving 8 bases between them. The germline gives CDR1 LNHNV, CDR2 YYDKDF (reference sequence). The CDR3 sequence: CATSPQGNTEAFF. In DNA form, the CDR3 reads TGTGCCACCAGCCCCCAGGGGAACACTGAAGCTTTCTTT.

The V call is TRBV5-1, the J call TRBJ2-6; D possibly matches TRBD1 or TRBD2 (5 bases each). Germline CDR1 and CDR2: SGHRS and YFSETQ. There are 16 residues in the CDR3. Trimming took off 0 bases at V and 4 bases at J, with 11 bases between the two ends. CDR3 protein: CASSLVVGTGANVLTF. The DNA of the CDR3 is TGCGCCAGCAGCTTGGTAGTAGGGACCGGGGCCAACGTCCTGACTTTC.

The rearrangement uses TRBV5-1 and TRBJ1-1; 7 bases agree with TRBD1. Germline assignment: CDR1 SGHRS and CDR2 YFSETQ. V shed 4 bases and J 3 bases; nucleotides not matched to a gene: 12. This CDR3 has 16 amino acids. The CDR3 DNA reads as TGCGCCAGCAGCACCCGCCCGACAGGGTCGGACACTGAAGCTTTCTTT. As protein: CASSTRPTGSDTEAFF.

The rearrangement uses TRBV9 and TRBJ2-7; 10 nucleotides match TRBD2. CDR1 is SGDLS and CDR2 is YYNGEE in the germline V gene. The CDR3 runs 20 residues. Trimming removed 1 base from V and 5 bases from J; junction bases left unmatched: 21. The CDR3 protein is CASSVPSANTSSGSCHEQYF. The DNA of the CDR3 is TGTGCCAGCAGCGTACCGTCAGCAAACACATCTAGCGGGAGTTGCCACGAGCAGTACTTC.

The V and J genes are TRBV11-3 and TRBJ2-2; D is unclear. The V end was cut by 1 base, the J end by 6 bases, with 9 bases between. This CDR3 is built from 14 residues. Germline V lookup: CDR1 SGHNT, CDR2 YENEEA. CDR3 DNA: TGTGCCAGCAGCTTAGTTGGCACATCCGGGGAGCTGTTTTTT. Protein sequence: CASSLVGTSGELFF.

V gene TRBV18 combines with J gene TRBJ1-3; TRBD1 is a possible D gene (5 bases). V lost 3 bases and J lost 4, with 13 bases in between. From germline, CDR1 is KGHSH and CDR2 LQKENI. This CDR3 has 15 residues. The CDR3 DNA reads as TGTGCCAGCTCACCCTCTTCCGAGGGGGGAAACACCATATATTTT. It codes for CASSPSSEGGNTIYF.

This clone has just a few counts. The chain recombines TRBV11-2 with TRBJ2-4; 11 bases align to TRBD2. The CDR3 runs to 15 residues. Looked up from germline, CDR1 is SGHAT and CDR2 is FQNNGV. With V trimmed by 1 base and J by 6 bases, 2 bases remained unmatched. The CDR3 bases are TGTGCCAGCAGCTTAGCTAGCGGGAGGACAAACATTCAGTACTTC. This encodes CASSLASGRTNIQYF.

This chain joins TRBV6-1 and TRBJ1-2; unclear D gene. Trimming stripped 4 bases from V and 5 bases from J, with 11 bases between. The CDR3 contains 13 residues. CDR1 and CDR2 from the germline V gene are MNHNS and SASEGT. CDR3 bases: TGTGCCAGCAGTGGACCAATTGGATATGGCTACACCTTC. Translating gives CASSGPIGYGYTF.

In its sample, this clone was seen once. The chain is built from TRBV27 and TRBJ2-3; TRBD2 aligns across 12 bases. The germline CDR1 and CDR2 sequences are MNHEY and SMNVEV (reference sequence). The CDR3 loop spans 16 amino acids. V was clipped by 4 bases and J by 0 bases; unmatched bases: 2. The CDR3 DNA reads TGTGCCAGCAGTTCAGGACTAGCGGGGAGCACAGATACGCAGTATTTT. Translation: CASSSGLAGSTDTQYF.

The chain uses TRBV6-5 and TRBJ2-5, with D perhaps TRBD1 or TRBD2 (5 bases each). CDR3 length: 13 residues. CDR1 MNHEY and CDR2 SVGAGI come from the germline V gene. V lost 4 bases and J lost 11, with 17 bases in between. The CDR3 bases are TGTGCCAGCAGTTCGGGACCTAACCATAAGCAGTACTTC. This translates into CASSSGPNHKQYF.

J is TRBJ1-4 and V is TRBV15, with a tentative D call TRBD1 (5 bases). The CDR3 extends over 18 amino acids. Germline-derived CDR1 and CDR2 are LNHNV and YYDKDF (reference sequence). The ends were cut back, 1 base at V and 0 bases at J, with 15 bases in the middle. CDR3 in DNA: TGTGCCACCAGCAGAGCCACCGCAGGGCCCCCAACTAATGAAAAACTGTTTTTT. It yields the protein CATSRATAGPPTNEKLFF.

The chain carries TRBV27 and TRBJ2-1; TRBD2 aligns across 9 bases. V was clipped by 6 bases and J by 5 bases; unmatched bases: 11. Germline V CDR1 and CDR2: MNHEY, SMNVEV (reference sequence). The CDR3 loop spans 16 amino acids. The CDR3 nucleotides read TGTGCCAGCAGCCTTGGGGCGGGAGGGCTCCACAATGAGCAGTTCTTC. Translated, it gives CASSLGAGGLHNEQFF.

V and J are TRBV2 and TRBJ1-5; weak D call: TRBD1 (5 bases). Germline CDR1 and CDR2: SNHLY and FYNNEI. This CDR3 contains 15 residues. V was cut by 9 bases and J by 4 bases, with 19 bases left in between. CDR3 nucleotides: TGTGCCAGTGGACGGGACGACCTAGCAAATCAGCCCCAGCATTTT. It encodes CASGRDDLANQPQHF. Variable domain in full (rest from reference TRBV2 and TRBJ1-5): EPEVTQTPSHQVTQMGQEVILRCVPISNHLYFYWYRQILGQKVEFLVSFYNNEISEKSEIFDDQFSVERPDGSNFTLKIRSTKLEDSAMYFCASGRDDLANQPQHFGDGTRLSIL.

The V call is TRBV7-3, the J call TRBJ2-5; TRBD2 might be the D (6 bases). With the DNA end fitting TRBJ2-7 better, the J assignment may be wrong. The CDR3 contains 14 residues. Germline CDR1 SGHTA, CDR2 FQGTGA. The CDR3 DNA follows: TGTGCCAGCAGCTTAACAGGCGGGGCGAACGAGCAGTACTTC. This sequence encodes CASSLTGGANEQYF.